Listed below are T cell receptor beta chains from one sample, sequenced in a study of blood T cells in healthy people across ages. TCRdb ran MiXCR on the 5' RACE reads and lists one entry per CDR3 protein. In the table there are over a million distinct CDR3 sequences, 40% to 50% of which are singletons. The material sequenced was blood. These receptor sequences come from a woman in her late teens or twenties in good health. The CDR3 runs from the conserved cysteine through the conserved F or W.

CDR3aa: CSVIRPVAKNIQYF; j_gene: TRBJ2-4; v_gene: TRBV29-1
CDR3aa: CSAVGEYEQYF; j_gene: TRBJ2-7; v_gene: TRBV20-1
CDR3aa: CASSPGLVPSGANVLTF; j_gene: TRBJ2-6; v_gene: TRBV7-9
CDR3aa: CASSDLVLDGYTF; j_gene: TRBJ1-2; v_gene: TRBV2
CDR3aa: CASSDSADLSGANVLTF; j_gene: TRBJ2-6; v_gene: TRBV2
CDR3aa: CASSSVAGYTDTQYF; j_gene: TRBJ2-3; v_gene: TRBV7-2
CDR3aa: CASSLEPGLLYEQYF; j_gene: TRBJ2-7; v_gene: TRBV5-1
CDR3aa: CASTRQGGVTGELFF; j_gene: TRBJ2-2; v_gene: TRBV28
CDR3aa: CASSQGREGLNEQYF; j_gene: TRBJ2-5; v_gene: TRBV3-1
CDR3aa: CASSRKGVPSYNEQFF; j_gene: TRBJ2-1; v_gene: TRBV13
CDR3aa: CSVETGGTYEQYF; j_gene: TRBJ2-7; v_gene: TRBV29-1
CDR3aa: CSAKSQQGAQETQYF; j_gene: TRBJ2-5; v_gene: TRBV20-1
CDR3aa: CASSRLSGAGGEQFF; j_gene: TRBJ2-1; v_gene: TRBV7-2
CDR3aa: CSAREQDRASLYEQYF; j_gene: -; v_gene: TRBV20-1
CDR3aa: CASSPTRQGQNEQYF; j_gene: TRBJ2-7; v_gene: TRBV7-3
CDR3aa: CASSFGYATNEKLFF; j_gene: TRBJ1-4; v_gene: TRBV11-2
CDR3aa: CASSYTEETQYF; j_gene: TRBJ2-5; v_gene: TRBV13
CDR3aa: CASSERHEAPGTQYF; j_gene: TRBJ2-3; v_gene: TRBV6-1
CDR3aa: CASSQTGGLPDTQYF; j_gene: TRBJ2-3; v_gene: TRBV3-1
CDR3aa: CASSLLSVRERGYEQYF; j_gene: -; v_gene: TRBV7-7
CDR3aa: CASSLWVRSTPEYEQYF; j_gene: TRBJ2-7; v_gene: TRBV27
CDR3aa: CSARQGFYEQYF; j_gene: TRBJ2-7; v_gene: TRBV20-1
CDR3aa: CSVVVAGTETQYF; j_gene: TRBJ2-5; v_gene: TRBV29-1
CDR3aa: CSARDSGRNYEQYF; j_gene: TRBJ2-7; v_gene: TRBV20-1
CDR3aa: CASNELGVRGYTF; j_gene: TRBJ1-2; v_gene: TRBV28
CDR3aa: CASSFGTSGGYTYNEQFF; j_gene: TRBJ2-1; v_gene: TRBV27
CDR3aa: CASSQGPLISNQPQHF; j_gene: TRBJ1-5; v_gene: TRBV4-1
CDR3aa: CAISEKGQSYEQYF; j_gene: TRBJ2-7; v_gene: TRBV10-3
CDR3aa: CASSLNRDRENYGYTF; j_gene: TRBJ1-2; v_gene: TRBV7-2
CDR3aa: CASSLTGDGEKLFF; j_gene: TRBJ1-4; v_gene: TRBV5-1
CDR3aa: CASSSTGATVHEQYF; j_gene: TRBJ2-7; v_gene: TRBV5-1
CDR3aa: CSASGDPQPNYGYTF; j_gene: TRBJ1-2; v_gene: TRBV20-1
CDR3aa: CASSPSPASGANVLTF; j_gene: TRBJ2-6; v_gene: TRBV3-1
CDR3aa: CASSPGDIPRANEQFF; j_gene: TRBJ2-1; v_gene: TRBV27
CDR3aa: CASRPDSQETQYF; j_gene: TRBJ2-5; v_gene: TRBV6-5
CDR3aa: CASSFPGTSGSGPYSYNEQFF; j_gene: TRBJ2-1; v_gene: TRBV7-9
CDR3aa: CASSPWAFPDTQYF; j_gene: TRBJ2-3; v_gene: TRBV7-3
CDR3aa: CSASRVGGITDTQYF; j_gene: TRBJ2-3; v_gene: TRBV20-1
CDR3aa: CASSSPGLAGGPGEQYF; j_gene: TRBJ2-5; v_gene: TRBV5-1
CDR3aa: CASSEEGTEPYGYTF; j_gene: TRBJ1-2; v_gene: TRBV6-1
CDR3aa: CASSSGGELFF; j_gene: TRBJ2-2; v_gene: TRBV27
CDR3aa: CASSKALGQTSGKSSYNEQFF; j_gene: TRBJ2-1; v_gene: TRBV21-1
CDR3aa: CSVSGQGDYEQYF; j_gene: TRBJ2-7; v_gene: TRBV29-1
CDR3aa: CSAPSGEAETQYF; j_gene: TRBJ2-5; v_gene: TRBV20-1
CDR3aa: CATSDPTRGQGYGYTF; j_gene: TRBJ1-2; v_gene: TRBV24-1
CDR3aa: CATSATSGLYEQYF; j_gene: TRBJ2-7; v_gene: TRBV15
CDR3aa: CASSWSSGGAYEQYF; j_gene: TRBJ2-7; v_gene: TRBV28
CDR3aa: CASSQDMGSYEQYF; j_gene: TRBJ2-7; v_gene: TRBV4-2
CDR3aa: CASSSRDSRTYEQYF; j_gene: TRBJ2-7; v_gene: TRBV7-2
CDR3aa: CSAKRDFIYNEQFF; j_gene: TRBJ2-1; v_gene: TRBV20-1
CDR3aa: CASNPRDSRQEKLFF; j_gene: TRBJ1-4; v_gene: TRBV10-2
CDR3aa: CASRKGQAYEQYF; j_gene: TRBJ2-7; v_gene: TRBV6-5
CDR3aa: CASSAGTVNTGELFF; j_gene: TRBJ2-2; v_gene: TRBV9
CDR3aa: CASTTRGGLPDTQYF; j_gene: TRBJ2-3; v_gene: TRBV27
CDR3aa: CASSPDSGDEQYF; j_gene: TRBJ2-4; v_gene: TRBV27
CDR3aa: CAGKVSWGNTEAFF; j_gene: TRBJ1-1; v_gene: TRBV2